Shown below are 27 T cell receptor beta chains from a single sample sequenced in a study of T-cell memory formation after mild COVID-19. TCRdb reanalysed the 5' RACE reads using MiXCR and keeps one entry per CDR3 protein. This table has about 420,000 distinct CDR3 sequences, 23% appearing once. The source material was PBMCs or a T cell subset sorted from them (not recorded which). The receptors shown here come from an adult woman who had mild COVID-19 (a few samples of this study predate the infection). Cell type and time point are not known.

In this sample, this clonotype turned up a few times. The chain has TRBV5-1 and TRBJ1-2; tentative D call: TRBD1 (6 bases). The CDR3 loop spans 13 amino acids. The ends were cut back, 5 bases at V and 4 bases at J, with 12 bases in the middle. Germline V gives CDR1 SGHRS, CDR2 YFSETQ. DNA of the CDR3: TGCGCCAGCAGAGAGGACAGTCTCTATGGCTACACCTTC. It specifies CASREDSLYGYTF.

The chain combines TRBV7-9 with TRBJ2-1, with D perhaps being TRBD1 or TRBD2 (6 bases each). Trimming removed 1 base at V and 8 bases at J, with 21 bases between. Germline V gene lookup returns CDR1 SEHNR and CDR2 FQNEAQ (reference sequence). The CDR3 has 17 residues. The CDR3 region is CASSLEPRGSGGHEQFF. The CDR3, as DNA: TGTGCCAGCAGCTTAGAACCCCGGGGCTCTGGGGGGCATGAGCAGTTCTTC.

V is TRBV2 and J is TRBJ2-7; D unresolved. Trimming cost V 2 bases and J 2 bases, with 1 base left between them. Germline CDR1 SNHLY, CDR2 FYNNEI. The CDR3 runs to 11 residues. The DNA of the CDR3 is TGTGCCAGCAGTGAACCCTACGAGCAGTACTTC. As protein: CASSEPYEQYF.

This clonotype showed up just a few times. Germline and junction disagree at one end, which may indicate a read error. This chain links TRBV18 with TRBJ1-2; 9 bases fit TRBD1. The CDR3 spans 15 residues. The germline V gene encodes CDR1 KGHSH and CDR2 LQKENI. The chain's CDR3 is CASSSPGQGSYGYTF. The CDR3 DNA follows: TGTGCCAGCTCATCACCGGGACAGGGCAGCTATGGCTACACCTTC. The full variable domain, with the rest looked up from reference TRBV18 and TRBJ1-2, is NAGVMQNPRHLVRRRGQEARLRCSPMKGHSHVYWYRQLPEEGLKFMVYLQKENIIDESGMPKERFSAEFPKEGPSILRIQQVVRGDSAAYFCASSSPGQGSYGYTFGSGTRLTVV.

This clonotype has just a few counts. This chain links TRBV15 with TRBJ1-2; D not certain. Germline assignment: CDR1 LNHNV and CDR2 YYDKDF (reference sequence). The V end was cut by 0 bases, the J end by 3 bases, with 5 bases between. CDR3 size: 13 residues. The CDR3 region has the DNA TGTGCCACCAGCAGAGATATGGACTATGGCTACACCTTC. Encoded protein: CATSRDMDYGYTF.

This clonotype was seen a handful of times. The chain uses TRBV19 and TRBJ2-1; perhaps D is TRBD1 or TRBD2 (6 bases each). Per germline, CDR1 LNHDA and CDR2 SQIVND (reference sequence). Trimming pared 6 bases from V and 5 bases from J, leaving 17 bases between. CDR3 size: 15 residues. CDR3: CASSPGGPSHNEQFF. For the CDR3, the DNA is TGTGCCAGTAGCCCCGGGGGCCCCTCACACAATGAGCAGTTCTTC.

This chain links TRBV27 with TRBJ2-5; D call uncertain. CDR3 length: 15 residues. The germline V gene has CDR1 MNHEY and CDR2 SMNVEV (reference sequence). Deletions cut 3 bases from V and 0 bases from J, with 11 bases between. The CDR3 DNA follows: TGTGCCAGCAGTTTTTTGGCGCTGTACCAAGAGACCCAGTACTTC. Its translation is CASSFLALYQETQYF.

J is TRBJ2-7 and V is TRBV9, with TRBD1 matching over 8 bases. The DNA end is more similar to TRBJ2-5, so the J call may be wrong. The CDR3 sequence is 16 residues long. Germline V gene lookup returns CDR1 SGDLS and CDR2 YYNGEE. The chain's CDR3 is CASSGPQGAGGETQYF. CDR3 in DNA: TGTGCCAGCAGCGGACCCCAGGGGGCCGGAGGAGAGACCCAGTACTTC.

This clonotype was found many times. The gene calls are TRBV7-9 and TRBJ2-1, with a tentative D call TRBD1 (6 bases). Germline V lookup: CDR1 SEHNR, CDR2 FQNEAQ (reference sequence). The length of the CDR3 is 12 residues. The V gene lost 0 bases and the J gene lost 9 bases, with 6 bases spanning the gap. The CDR3 DNA is TGTGCCAGCAGCTTAGCAGGGGGTGAGCAGTTCTTC. Amino acid sequence: CASSLAGGEQFF.

The V and J genes are TRBV14 and TRBJ1-2, with D possibly TRBD1 on 5 matching bases. Trimming stripped 4 bases from V and 7 bases from J, with 13 bases between. This CDR3 region has 13 residues. Germline V gives CDR1 SGHDN, CDR2 FVKESK. The CDR3 region is CASSLPGPGGYTF. The DNA for the CDR3 is TGTGCCAGCAGCCTACCGGGGCCTGGTGGCTACACCTTC.

At least ten counts were recorded for this clonotype. For the CDR3, the DNA is TGTGCCAGCAGCTTAGTGGGAGACAATGAGCAGTTCTTC. It is translated as CASSLVGDNEQFF. The chain recombines TRBV7-9 with TRBJ2-1; TRBD2 might be the D (5 bases). This CDR3 spans 13 amino acids. Looked up from germline, CDR1 is SEHNR and CDR2 is FQNEAQ (reference sequence). V was shortened by 1 base and J by 5 bases, with 6 bases between the two germline ends.

This clonotype was detected only a few times. The chain couples TRBV27 to TRBJ2-3; D could derive from TRBD1 or TRBD2 (7 bases each). The V end was cut by 3 bases, the J end by 8 bases, with 15 bases between. There are 14 residues in the CDR3. Germline V gives CDR1 MNHEY, CDR2 SMNVEV (reference sequence). The chain's CDR3 is CASSFGGRQGTQYF. The CDR3 DNA is TGTGCCAGCAGTTTCGGCGGGAGACAGGGTACGCAGTATTTT.

This clonotype was seen a handful of times. V gene TRBV12-3 or TRBV12-4 combines with J gene TRBJ1-5; D unclear. Trimming took 3 bases from V and 6 from J, leaving 6 bases between them. CDR3 length: 12 residues. CDR3 residues: CASSFDGQPQHF. CDR3 nucleotides: TGTGCCAGCAGTTTCGACGGTCAGCCCCAGCATTTT.

A few counts support this clonotype. This chain uses TRBV9 with TRBJ2-5; no firm D call. Germline-derived CDR1 and CDR2 are SGDLS and YYNGEE. The CDR3 contains 15 residues. Trimming took 0 bases from V and 2 from J, leaving 11 bases between them. CDR3 sequence: CASSVDGRQQETQYF. The CDR3 region has the DNA TGTGCCAGCAGCGTAGATGGGCGGCAACAAGAGACCCAGTACTTC.

The chain is built from TRBV29-1 and TRBJ2-7; 10 bases align to TRBD2. This CDR3 is built from 13 residues. Germline V gene lookup returns CDR1 SQVTM and CDR2 ANQGSEA. V lost 2 bases and J lost 7; bases outside the gene matches: 5. This CDR3 is CSVESGRAGEQYF. The CDR3, as DNA: TGCAGCGTTGAAAGCGGGAGGGCCGGAGAGCAGTACTTC.

The chain carries TRBV7-2 and TRBJ2-1, with TRBD2 as a possible D gene (5 bases). This CDR3 has 17 residues. The V gene's germline CDR1 is SGHTA and CDR2 FQGNSA. V dropped 5 bases and J dropped 0 bases, with 17 bases sitting between them. The CDR3: CASSLPRSGPSYNEQFF. The CDR3 DNA reads as TGTGCCAGCAGCCTCCCACGGAGCGGTCCCTCCTACAATGAGCAGTTCTTC.

This clonotype has just a few counts. V usage is TRBV7-2 and J usage is TRBJ1-3, with D possibly TRBD1 on 6 matching bases. The CDR3 has 16 residues. Germline CDR1 reads SGHTA; CDR2 reads FQGNSA. The ends were cut back, 6 bases at V and 0 bases at J, with 15 bases in the middle. The CDR3 protein is CASRRGGTPSGNTIYF. CDR3 DNA: TGTGCCAGCAGACGAGGGGGGACCCCCTCTGGAAACACCATATATTTT.

This clonotype was recorded a few times. The chain has TRBV7-2 and TRBJ1-1; 11 nucleotides line up with TRBD1. Trimming cost V 3 bases and J 5 bases; bases outside gene matches: 14. There are 18 residues in the CDR3. CDR1 and CDR2 from the germline V gene are SGHTA and FQGNSA. The CDR3 DNA reads as TGTGCCAGCAGCTTTGGGACAGGGGGGAGGACGGGGAGGACTGAAGCTTTCTTT. This gives the protein CASSFGTGGRTGRTEAFF.

The chain joins TRBV5-1 to TRBJ2-7; D might be TRBD2 (6 bases). The CDR3 consists of 14 residues. The germline V and J ends were trimmed by 0 bases and 4 bases, with 11 bases remaining between them. The germline gives CDR1 SGHRS, CDR2 YFSETQ. CDR3 residues: CASSLGYGRYEQYF. In nucleotides, the CDR3 is TGCGCCAGCAGCTTGGGTTACGGGAGATACGAGCAGTACTTC.

This clonotype was detected only a few times. J is TRBJ1-1 and V is TRBV29-1; TRBD1 agrees at 8 bases. Germline V lookup: CDR1 SQVTM, CDR2 ANQGSEA. The CDR3 is 12 residues long. With V trimmed by 5 bases and J by 4 bases, 3 bases remained unmatched. The CDR3 DNA sequence: TGCAGCGTTAGACAGGGGATCACTGAAGCTTTCTTT. It yields the protein CSVRQGITEAFF.

This clonotype showed up many times. The rearrangement joins TRBV12-3 or TRBV12-4 to TRBJ2-5; D is undetermined. The V end was cut by 3 bases, the J end by 4 bases, with 9 bases between. CDR3 length: 13 amino acids. The CDR3 reads CASSFPPGETQYF. For the CDR3, the DNA is TGTGCCAGCAGTTTCCCCCCGGGAGAGACCCAGTACTTC.

Only a few counts were recorded for this clonotype. The gene calls are TRBV24-1 and TRBJ2-7, with 7 bases matching TRBD1. The germline CDR1 and CDR2 sequences are KGHDR and SFDVKD. CDR3 length equals 16 residues. V lost 5 bases, J lost 0 bases, and 9 bases stayed unmatched. The CDR3 sequence: CATSARGQPSSYEQYF. CDR3 in DNA: TGTGCCACCAGTGCCAGGGGACAGCCCAGCTCCTACGAGCAGTACTTC.

The V gene is TRBV9, the J gene TRBJ1-3; possibly TRBD1 for D (6 bases). The ends were cut back, 4 bases at V and 0 bases at J, with 11 bases in the middle. CDR1 is SGDLS and CDR2 is YYNGEE in the germline V gene. This CDR3 has 15 residues. CDR3 loop: CASSTDRSSGNTIYF. The CDR3 nucleotides are TGTGCCAGCAGCACCGACAGGTCCTCTGGAAACACCATATATTTT.

J is TRBJ2-3 and V is TRBV5-1; a weak D match, TRBD2 (5 bases). Germline V lookup: CDR1 SGHRS, CDR2 YFSETQ. The CDR3 spans 16 residues. The ends were cut back, 6 bases at V and 2 bases at J, with 19 bases in the middle. The DNA for the CDR3 is TGCGCCAGCACCTCACGGACTCACGGCTACACAGATACGCAGTATTTT. It codes for CASTSRTHGYTDTQYF.

This clonotype was found many times. The chain links TRBV12-3 or TRBV12-4 to TRBJ2-2; TRBD2 might be the D (6 bases). The V gene lost 3 bases and the J gene lost 7 bases, with 12 bases spanning the gap. The CDR3 covers 14 residues. This chain's CDR3 is CASSFLPGVGELFF. CDR3 nucleotide sequence: TGTGCCAGCAGTTTCCTTCCGGGGGTCGGGGAGCTGTTTTTT.

The chain uses TRBV5-6 and TRBJ1-1; 9 bases fit TRBD1. V shed 4 bases, J shed 3 bases, and the junction held 10 bases outside the gene matches. The CDR3 sequence is 16 residues long. Germline values: CDR1 SGHDT, CDR2 YYEEEE. The CDR3 DNA reads as TGTGCCAGCAGCGATTTAGTTGGGACAGGGCACACTGAAGCTTTCTTT. Translation gives CASSDLVGTGHTEAFF.

This clonotype appeared a few times. The chain employs TRBV3-1 and TRBJ2-5; D uncertain. V lost 1 base to trimming and J lost 5 bases, with 17 bases between them. The CDR3 contains 16 residues. The germline gives CDR1 LGHDT, CDR2 YNNKEL (reference sequence). CDR3 DNA: TGTGCCAGCAGCCAAGGCAGAACCCTAGGCCGGGAGACCCAGTACTTC. Its protein product is CASSQGRTLGRETQYF.